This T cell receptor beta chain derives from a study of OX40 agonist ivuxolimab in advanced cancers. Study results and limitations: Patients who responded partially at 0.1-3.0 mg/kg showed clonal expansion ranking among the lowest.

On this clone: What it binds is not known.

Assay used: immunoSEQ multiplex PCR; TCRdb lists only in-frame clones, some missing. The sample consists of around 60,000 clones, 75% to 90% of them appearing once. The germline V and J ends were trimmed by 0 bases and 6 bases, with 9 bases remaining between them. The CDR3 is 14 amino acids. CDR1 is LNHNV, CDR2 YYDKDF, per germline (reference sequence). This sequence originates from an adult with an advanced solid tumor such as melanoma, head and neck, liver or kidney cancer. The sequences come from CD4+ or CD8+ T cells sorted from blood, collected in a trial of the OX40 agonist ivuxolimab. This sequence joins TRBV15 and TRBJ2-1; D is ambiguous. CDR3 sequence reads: CATSRDRASNEQFF. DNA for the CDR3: TGTGCCACCAGCAGAGACCGAGCCAGCAATGAGCAGTTCTTC.